These T cell receptor beta chains were read from a single sample in a study of shared clonotypes between healthy human individuals. TCRdb's copy holds only in-frame clones and misses some; the assay was immunoSEQ multiplex PCR. The sample lists some 92,000 clones; roughly half were seen once. The sample taken for sequencing was PBMCs. The receptor set was obtained from a woman in her thirties or forties in good health. Some clones in this sample may be carry-over from other donors' samples. Both conserved end residues are part of each CDR3. The order of the fields is D gene, clone size, V gene, J gene, CDR3 DNA, CDR3 protein. The D gene is left open where the match is weak. The listing skips clone size in some rows; elsewhere it reads once, few, many or a size class.

D gene: NA; clone size: medium-sized; V gene: TRBV7-9; J gene: TRBJ2-7; CDR3 DNA: TGTGCCAGCGGGAAAGGGGACATAGCCTACGAGCAGTACTTC; CDR3 protein: CASGKGDIAYEQYF
D gene: NA; clone size: NA; V gene: TRBV28; J gene: TRBJ1-5; CDR3 DNA: TGTGCCAGCAGTTTAGCCAATCAGCCCCAGCATTTT; CDR3 protein: CASSLANQPQHF
D gene: TRBD1; clone size: NA; V gene: TRBV28; J gene: TRBJ2-7; CDR3 DNA: TGTGCCAGCTGTTCGGGACAGGATGTTTACGAGCAGCACTTC; CDR3 protein: CASCSGQDVYEQHF
D gene: TRBD2; clone size: NA; V gene: TRBV29-1; J gene: TRBJ2-3; CDR3 DNA: TGCAGCGTTGAAGATCGCCCAGCGGGAGGGCCAGATACGCAGTATTTT; CDR3 protein: CSVEDRPAGGPDTQYF
D gene: NA; clone size: NA; V gene: TRBV10-3; J gene: TRBJ1-1; CDR3 DNA: TGTGCCATCAGCCAGAGGACGAACACTGAAGCTTTCTTT; CDR3 protein: CAISQRTNTEAFF
D gene: NA; clone size: many; V gene: TRBV4-3; J gene: TRBJ1-2; CDR3 DNA: TGCGCCAGCAGCCAAGATTTGGGGTATGGCTACACCTTC; CDR3 protein: CASSQDLGYGYTF
D gene: NA; clone size: few; V gene: TRBV6-1; J gene: TRBJ1-6; CDR3 DNA: TGTGCCAGCGACCCTGAGGGGCAAAATTCACCCCTCCACTTT; CDR3 protein: CASDPEGQNSPLHF
D gene: NA; clone size: NA; V gene: TRBV6-6; J gene: TRBJ2-6; CDR3 DNA: TGTGCCAGCAGTTATCGAACCGGGGCCAACGTCCTGACTTTC; CDR3 protein: CASSYRTGANVLTF
D gene: NA; clone size: many; V gene: TRBV7-8; J gene: TRBJ2-1; CDR3 DNA: TGTGCCAGCAGCTGGATAAAATCACAGCGAAGTGAGCAGTTCTTC; CDR3 protein: CASSWIKSQRSEQFF
D gene: TRBD2; clone size: once; V gene: TRBV5-6; J gene: TRBJ2-7; CDR3 DNA: TGTGCCGGCAGCTGGGGGACCGGGACTAGCTTCTCCGAGCAGTACTTC; CDR3 protein: CAGSWGTGTSFSEQYF
D gene: TRBD1; clone size: few; V gene: TRBV14; J gene: TRBJ1-1; CDR3 DNA: TGTGCCAGCAGCTATTACAGGGGCACTGAAGCTTTCTTT; CDR3 protein: CASSYYRGTEAFF
D gene: NA; clone size: many; V gene: TRBV2; J gene: TRBJ1-2; CDR3 DNA: TGTGCCAGCAGCGGTGACTATGGCTACACCTTC; CDR3 protein: CASSGDYGYTF
D gene: NA; clone size: NA; V gene: TRBV7-2; J gene: TRBJ2-1; CDR3 DNA: TGTGCCAGCAGCGGAACTAGGAGGCAGTTCTTC; CDR3 protein: CASSGTRRQFF
D gene: NA; clone size: NA; V gene: TRBV25-1; J gene: TRBJ2-5; CDR3 DNA: TGTGCCAGCAGCGCGTGGGAGACCCAGTACTTC; CDR3 protein: CASSAWETQYF
D gene: NA; clone size: NA; V gene: TRBV18; J gene: TRBJ2-7; CDR3 DNA: TGTGCCAGCTCGCCTAAGGGGAATTTTGTCTACGAGCAGTACTTC; CDR3 protein: CASSPKGNFVYEQYF
D gene: TRBD1; clone size: NA; V gene: TRBV5-5; J gene: TRBJ2-7; CDR3 DNA: TGTGCCAGCAGCTTGTCCGGGACAGGGGGCTACGAGCAGTACTTC; CDR3 protein: CASSLSGTGGYEQYF
D gene: NA; clone size: NA; V gene: TRBV14; J gene: TRBJ2-1; CDR3 DNA: TGTGCCAGCAGCCAAGTTTGGCAGCTCAATGAGCAGTTCTTC; CDR3 protein: CASSQVWQLNEQFF
D gene: NA; clone size: NA; V gene: TRBV6-9; J gene: TRBJ1-3; CDR3 DNA: TGTGCCAGCAGTTCACAATGGGACTCTGGAAACACCATATATTTT; CDR3 protein: CASSSQWDSGNTIYF
D gene: NA; clone size: NA; V gene: TRBV12-2; J gene: TRBJ1-5; CDR3 DNA: TGTGCCAGCAGCTCGACAGGGGATAGCAATCAGCCCCAGCATTTT; CDR3 protein: CASSSTGDSNQPQHF
D gene: TRBD2; clone size: many; V gene: TRBV5-4; J gene: TRBJ2-7; CDR3 DNA: TGTGCCAGCAGCTTTGGGGCTAGCGGGAGGGCCCGAGAGCAGTACTTC; CDR3 protein: CASSFGASGRAREQYF
D gene: NA; clone size: many; V gene: TRBV15; J gene: TRBJ2-3; CDR3 DNA: TGTGCCACCAGCAGAGAAAGTTTTGCAGATACGCAGTATTTT; CDR3 protein: CATSRESFADTQYF
D gene: NA; clone size: NA; V gene: TRBV20-1; J gene: TRBJ2-4; CDR3 DNA: TGCAGTGCTGCAGGGGAAAACATTCAGTACTTC; CDR3 protein: CSAAGENIQYF
D gene: NA; clone size: NA; V gene: TRBV11-3; J gene: TRBJ1-4; CDR3 DNA: TGTGCCAGCAGATCATCGGGTGGGCGTAAACTGTTTTTT; CDR3 protein: CASRSSGGRKLFF
D gene: NA; clone size: NA; V gene: TRBV7-2; J gene: TRBJ1-5; CDR3 DNA: TGTGCCAGCAGCCCGGGGCCCTACCTTAGCAATCAGCCCCAGCATTTT; CDR3 protein: CASSPGPYLSNQPQHF
D gene: NA; clone size: few; V gene: TRBV2; J gene: TRBJ1-2; CDR3 DNA: TGTGCCAGCAGTGAAGATGGCGGGGGCTCCTACACCTTC; CDR3 protein: CASSEDGGGSYTF
D gene: NA; clone size: NA; V gene: TRBV18; J gene: TRBJ2-7; CDR3 DNA: TGTGCCAGCTCACGACGCTACGAGCAGTACTTC; CDR3 protein: CASSRRYEQYF
D gene: TRBD1; clone size: NA; V gene: TRBV30; J gene: TRBJ1-2; CDR3 DNA: TGTGCCTCAACAGGGGCAACTATGTACGGCTACACCTTC; CDR3 protein: CASTGATMYGYTF
D gene: TRBD1; clone size: NA; V gene: TRBV29-1; J gene: TRBJ1-1; CDR3 DNA: TGCAGCGCCCGGAGGGGGACAGGGGGCACTGAAGCTTTCTTT; CDR3 protein: CSARRGTGGTEAFF
D gene: TRBD2; clone size: many; V gene: TRBV5-1; J gene: TRBJ2-1; CDR3 DNA: TGCGCCAGCAGCTCCACTAGCGGGAGTATCAATGAGCAGTTCTTC; CDR3 protein: CASSSTSGSINEQFF
D gene: NA; clone size: few; V gene: TRBV7-8; J gene: TRBJ1-4; CDR3 DNA: TGTGCCAGCAGCTTGAGGCGCCTTGATGAAAAACTGTTTTTT; CDR3 protein: CASSLRRLDEKLFF
D gene: NA; clone size: NA; V gene: TRBV7-2; J gene: TRBJ2-7; CDR3 DNA: TGTGCCAGCAGCTTAGCGGGATGGACCTACGAGCAGTACTTC; CDR3 protein: CASSLAGWTYEQYF
D gene: NA; clone size: few; V gene: TRBV15; J gene: TRBJ1-5; CDR3 DNA: TGTGCCACCAGCAGAGATGGGACAAGCAATCAGCCCCAGCATTTT; CDR3 protein: CATSRDGTSNQPQHF
D gene: TRBD1; clone size: NA; V gene: TRBV15; J gene: TRBJ2-1; CDR3 DNA: TGTGCCACCAGCACGGACAGGGAGTTAAGTGAGCAGTTCTTC; CDR3 protein: CATSTDRELSEQFF
D gene: NA; clone size: few; V gene: TRBV18; J gene: TRBJ2-7; CDR3 DNA: TGTGCCAGCTCGGCCGGGGCCCTCCCCTACGAGCAGTACTTC; CDR3 protein: CASSAGALPYEQYF
D gene: TRBD1; clone size: many; V gene: TRBV18; J gene: TRBJ2-7; CDR3 DNA: TGTGCCAGCTCAGCCCGGACAGGGTTCGAGCAGTACTTC; CDR3 protein: CASSARTGFEQYF
D gene: TRBD1; clone size: many; V gene: TRBV7-2; J gene: TRBJ2-3; CDR3 DNA: TGTGCCAGCAGCTACGGGACAGCGAGCACAGATACGCAGTATTTT; CDR3 protein: CASSYGTASTDTQYF
D gene: NA; clone size: NA; V gene: TRBV11-2; J gene: TRBJ2-1; CDR3 DNA: TGTGCCAGCAGCTTAGATACCGCCAATGAGCAGTTCTTC; CDR3 protein: CASSLDTANEQFF
D gene: NA; clone size: many; V gene: TRBV7-2; J gene: TRBJ1-5; CDR3 DNA: TGTGCCAGCAGCCAAGTGAGTAGTGACAATCAGCCCCAGCATTTT; CDR3 protein: CASSQVSSDNQPQHF
D gene: NA; clone size: NA; V gene: TRBV4-2; J gene: TRBJ1-3; CDR3 DNA: TGTGCCAGCAGCCAAGACCCAGGGCGGCCTGGAAACACCATATATTTT; CDR3 protein: CASSQDPGRPGNTIYF
D gene: NA; clone size: NA; V gene: TRBV10-3; J gene: TRBJ1-4; CDR3 DNA: TGTGCCATCAGTGAAAACAGTCTGGCAACTAATGAAAAACTGTTTTTT; CDR3 protein: CAISENSLATNEKLFF
D gene: TRBD2; clone size: few; V gene: TRBV25-1; J gene: TRBJ2-1; CDR3 DNA: TGTGCCAGCAAGTCCTCGGGAGGTTATGAGCAGTTCTTC; CDR3 protein: CASKSSGGYEQFF
D gene: NA; clone size: many; V gene: TRBV4-3; J gene: TRBJ2-1; CDR3 DNA: TGCGCCAGCAGCCTTAGCAGGGGGGTCCACAATGAGCAGTTCTTC; CDR3 protein: CASSLSRGVHNEQFF
D gene: NA; clone size: NA; V gene: TRBV29-1; J gene: TRBJ2-3; CDR3 DNA: TGCAGCGTTGAAGAAGATACGCAGTATTTT; CDR3 protein: CSVEEDTQYF
D gene: NA; clone size: many; V gene: TRBV30; J gene: TRBJ2-7; CDR3 DNA: TGTGCCTGGAGGGTGTCTGGGGGCTACATCTACGAGCAGTACTTC; CDR3 protein: CAWRVSGGYIYEQYF
D gene: NA; clone size: NA; V gene: TRBV7-9; J gene: TRBJ2-5; CDR3 DNA: TGTGCCAGCAGCTCCACTGGGGAGACCCAGTACTTC; CDR3 protein: CASSSTGETQYF
D gene: NA; clone size: NA; V gene: TRBV9; J gene: TRBJ2-7; CDR3 DNA: TGTGCCAGCAGCGTAGCGGCGGTCTCCTACGAGCAGTACTTC; CDR3 protein: CASSVAAVSYEQYF
D gene: NA; clone size: many; V gene: TRBV7-8; J gene: TRBJ2-7; CDR3 DNA: TGTGCCAGCAGCCCGCCAGAAGGGGGATCCTACGAGCAGTACTTC; CDR3 protein: CASSPPEGGSYEQYF
D gene: NA; clone size: NA; V gene: TRBV27; J gene: TRBJ2-4; CDR3 DNA: TGTGCCAGCAGGACAGGGGAGGGCATTCAGTACTTC; CDR3 protein: CASRTGEGIQYF
D gene: NA; clone size: NA; V gene: TRBV27; J gene: TRBJ2-2; CDR3 DNA: TGTGCCAGCGCTGAGGGGCCCCTTTCCGGGGAGCTGTTTTTT; CDR3 protein: CASAEGPLSGELFF
D gene: TRBD1; clone size: large; V gene: TRBV29-1; J gene: TRBJ2-1; CDR3 DNA: TGCAGCGTCGGGACAGGGGTGGTCAATGAGCAGTTCTTC; CDR3 protein: CSVGTGVVNEQFF
D gene: NA; clone size: NA; V gene: TRBV7-8; J gene: TRBJ2-1; CDR3 DNA: TGTGCCAGCAGCTTAGGCAGGGGGGACAATGAGCAGTTCTTC; CDR3 protein: CASSLGRGDNEQFF
D gene: TRBD1; clone size: many; V gene: TRBV30; J gene: TRBJ1-4; CDR3 DNA: TGTGCCTGGGGGGACAGGGGCAGGGAAAAACTGTTTTTT; CDR3 protein: CAWGDRGREKLFF
D gene: NA; clone size: NA; V gene: TRBV4-2; J gene: TRBJ1-1; CDR3 DNA: TGTGCCAGCAGCTTCGAGCTAGGGAACACTGAAGCTTTCTTT; CDR3 protein: CASSFELGNTEAFF
D gene: NA; clone size: NA; V gene: TRBV6-5; J gene: TRBJ2-5; CDR3 DNA: TGTGCCAGCAGTGTAAAAGAAGAACAAGAGACCCAGTACTTC; CDR3 protein: CASSVKEEQETQYF